This section outlines one T cell receptor (beta chain) sequence together with its context. Its specificity is not known. The data stem from a study of blood T cells in healthy people across ages. A sample-barcoded 5' primer and a J-beta primer mix were used in a second PCR of roughly 6 to 11 cycles. TCRdb re-called the 5' RACE reads with MiXCR, one entry per CDR3 protein. The sample has some 710,000 distinct CDR3 sequences; 22% are singletons. Findings and caveats of the study: Compared with aged donors, long-lived donors showed fewer expanded clones, suggesting selection.

The CDR3 has 15 amino acids. Germline loops: CDR1 MNHEY, CDR2 SVGAGI. V was trimmed by 8 bases and J by 1 base, leaving 16 bases between them. This receptor was identified in a man aged 70-80 years in good health. Sequenced sample: blood. The V gene is TRBV6-5, the J gene TRBJ2-3, with a tentative D call TRBD1 (7 bases). The CDR3 sequence: CASGGTVLRTDTQYF. The CDR3 coding sequence is TGTGCCAGCGGGGGGACAGTTCTCCGCACAGATACGCAGTATTTT.